Listed below are T cell receptor beta chains from one sample, sequenced in a study of T cell repertoires in cytomegalovirus infection. Which antigens these TCRs recognize remains unknown. TCRdb fed the reads into MiXCR, producing one record per CDR3 protein. Of approximately 34,000 distinct CDR3 sequences in the sample, roughly 54% were seen once. This sample comprised CD8+ T cells from cultured PBMCs, obtained from culture after CMV antigen stimulation. The receptors here all came from a human donor in good health (CMV status not recorded). Some clones in this sample may be carry-over from other donors' samples. Both conserved end residues are part of each CDR3. The size of a clone is reported for some rows only, either as once, few or many, or as a class for expanded clones.

v_gene	j_gene	abundance	CDR3aa
TRBV6-6	TRBJ1-4	once	CATEGSANEKLFF
TRBV7-2	TRBJ1-1	once	CASSLRPFGAFF
TRBV7-4	TRBJ2-5	NA	CATRTIEETQYF
TRBV25-1	TRBJ1-5	few	CASSGRGLQQPQHF
TRBV27	TRBJ2-6	NA	CASSAETVDPGANVLTF
TRBV7-6	TRBJ2-1	NA	CASSSGRGGEQFF
TRBV6-6	TRBJ2-3	once	CASSYSLGSGGNTDTQYF
TRBV4-1	TRBJ1-3	many	CASSLTVRDRRNTIYF
TRBV19	TRBJ2-7	few	CASSIGDGYEQYF
TRBV27	TRBJ2-1	NA	CASSLGHLSYNEQFF
TRBV7-9	TRBJ2-7	NA	CASREGTSGSYEQYF
TRBV29-1	TRBJ2-5	NA	CSARDSSQETQYF
TRBV12-3/TRBV12-4	TRBJ2-7	few	CASSLTSVVEQYF
TRBV27	TRBJ1-1	NA	CASRLQGTLNTEAFF